Listed here are 13 T cell receptor beta chains from one sample, sequenced in a study of T cells expressing NK-cell markers. TCRdb reprocessed the 5' RACE reads and keeps a single row for each CDR3 protein, giving no DNA. This sample contains around 550,000 distinct CDR3 sequences. Sequenced input: blood T cells: a sorted CD56 or NKG2C T cell subset, CD4+ or CD8+ T cells, or bulk PBMC T cells (not recorded which). Receptor source: a man aged 18 to 29 in good health.

The genes are TRBV7-8 and TRBJ2-3; TCRdb calls TRBD2, which cannot be checked without DNA. Germline values: CDR1 SGHVS, CDR2 FQNEAQ. The CDR3 runs to 17 residues. CDR3 loop: CASSLARDGRATDTQYF.

V is TRBV12-3 or TRBV12-4 and J is TRBJ2-2; TCRdb reports TRBD1, a call that lacks DNA to check it against. The CDR3 covers 13 residues. CDR3 sequence reads: CASHPGDTGELFF.

The gene calls are TRBV7-3 and TRBJ2-3; the D call from TCRdb, TRBD2, cannot be confirmed without DNA. There are 15 residues in the CDR3. In germline, CDR1 is SGHTA, CDR2 FQGTGA. The CDR3 sequence is CASSASGIEPDTQYF.

J is TRBJ2-5 and V is TRBV6-4; the TRBD2 assignment by TCRdb is unverifiable without DNA. The germline gives CDR1 MRHNA, CDR2 SNTAGT. The CDR3 contains 15 residues. The CDR3 reads CASSPGTSGSETQYF.

The chain has TRBV7-2 and TRBJ2-4; no DNA is available, so the TRBD1 call from TCRdb remains unchecked. The CDR3 length is 14 residues. Germline V gene sequence: CDR1 SGHTA, CDR2 FQGNSA. The CDR3 loop reads CASSLRDIPNIQYF.

The rearrangement links TRBV2 to TRBJ2-7; TCRdb gives TRBD2 as the D gene, but with no DNA this cannot be confirmed. This CDR3 is 15 amino acids long. From germline, CDR1 is SNHLY and CDR2 FYNNEI. The CDR3 reads CASSVGGRSSYEQYF.

The rearrangement joins TRBV20-1 to TRBJ2-3; the D gene TCRdb calls, TRBD2, cannot be checked with no DNA. The CDR3 spans 15 residues. Germline CDR1 and CDR2: DFQATT and SNEGSKA (reference sequence). The chain's CDR3 is CSASQGTSGSDTQYF.

The V call is TRBV4-1, the J call TRBJ1-4; absent DNA, TCRdb's TRBD1 call cannot be checked. Germline CDR1 MGHRA, CDR2 YSYEKL. The CDR3 is 18 residues long. The CDR3 loop is CASSQVSGQLSTNEKLFF.

The chain has TRBV5-1 and TRBJ2-2; TCRdb's assignment of TRBD1 cannot be checked, as there is no DNA. Germline lookup yields CDR1 SGHRS and CDR2 YFSETQ. The CDR3 totals 15 residues. CDR3 residues: CASSLGTLNTGELFF.

The V call is TRBV19, the J call TRBJ2-3; checking the TCRdb D call of TRBD1 is not possible without DNA. Germline V gives CDR1 LNHDA, CDR2 SQIVND (reference sequence). CDR3 size: 16 residues. This CDR3 reads CASTPGSGLSTDTQYF.

The chain is built from TRBV5-1 and TRBJ2-1; lacking DNA, the TRBD2 call made by TCRdb goes unchecked. Germline V lookup: CDR1 SGHRS, CDR2 YFSETQ. The CDR3 totals 15 residues. The CDR3: CASSLPAGSYNEQFF.

The rearrangement uses TRBV12-3 or TRBV12-4 and TRBJ2-4; TCRdb's D call, TRBD1, is unchecked because there is no DNA. This CDR3 is 17 amino acids long. The CDR3 sequence: CASSFSGVANSGNIQYF.

The V gene is TRBV19, the J gene TRBJ2-1. The CDR3 length is 11 residues. In germline, CDR1 is LNHDA, CDR2 SQIVND (reference sequence). The CDR3 sequence is CASRERDEQFF.